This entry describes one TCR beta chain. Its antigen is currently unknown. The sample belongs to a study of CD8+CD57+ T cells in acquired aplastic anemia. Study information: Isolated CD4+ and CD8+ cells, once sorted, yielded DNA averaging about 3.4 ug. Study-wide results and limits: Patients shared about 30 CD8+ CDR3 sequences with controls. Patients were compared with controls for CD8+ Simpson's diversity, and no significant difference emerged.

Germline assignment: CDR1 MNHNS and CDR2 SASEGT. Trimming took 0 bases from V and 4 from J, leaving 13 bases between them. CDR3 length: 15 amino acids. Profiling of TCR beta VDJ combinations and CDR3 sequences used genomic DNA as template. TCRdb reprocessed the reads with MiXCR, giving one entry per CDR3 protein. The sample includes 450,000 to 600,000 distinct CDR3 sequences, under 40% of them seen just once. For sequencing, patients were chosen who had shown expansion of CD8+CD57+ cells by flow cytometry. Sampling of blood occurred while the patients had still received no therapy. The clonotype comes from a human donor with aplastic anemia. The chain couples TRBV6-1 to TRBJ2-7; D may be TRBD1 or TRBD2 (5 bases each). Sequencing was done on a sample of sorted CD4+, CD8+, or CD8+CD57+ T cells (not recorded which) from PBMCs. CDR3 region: CASSEAVGAGYEQYF. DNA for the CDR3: TGTGCCAGCAGTGAAGCAGTCGGGGCAGGGTACGAGCAGTACTTC.